This is a list of T cell receptor beta chains from one sample in a study of PD-1 blockade in classical Hodgkin lymphoma. The protocol was immunoSEQ multiplex PCR, while the TCRdb copy is restricted to in-frame clones and leaves out a portion. The profile shows around 35,000 clones, 65% to 80% of them singletons. The input for sequencing was peripheral blood mononuclear cells (PBMCs), taken before the fourth cycle of nivolumab. Source of these receptors: a human donor with classical Hodgkin lymphoma. Both conserved end residues are part of each CDR3. Fields, in order: clone size, D gene, V gene, CDR3 length, J gene, CDR3 DNA, CDR3 protein. D genes are given only for firm matches. A row's size may be missing; if present it is once, few, many or a size class.

clone_size: -
d_call: -
v_call: TRBV6-5
cdr3_length: 15
j_call: TRBJ2-1
cdr3_nt: TGTGCCAGCAGTTACTCGAGCCTAGACCAGGATGAGCAGTTCTTC
cdr3_aa: CASSYSSLDQDEQFF

clone_size: few
d_call: TRBD1
v_call: TRBV2
cdr3_length: 12
j_call: TRBJ1-2
cdr3_nt: TGTGCCAGCAGCGGGACAGTTTATGGCTACACCTTC
cdr3_aa: CASSGTVYGYTF

clone_size: -
d_call: -
v_call: TRBV10-2
cdr3_length: 13
j_call: TRBJ1-2
cdr3_nt: TGCGCCAGTAAACGGACGGACAACTATGGCTACACCTTC
cdr3_aa: CASKRTDNYGYTF

clone_size: -
d_call: -
v_call: TRBV30
cdr3_length: 15
j_call: TRBJ1-4
cdr3_nt: TGTGCCTGGAGTGTAGGGCTCGCTTCTAATGAAAAACTGTTTTTT
cdr3_aa: CAWSVGLASNEKLFF

clone_size: -
d_call: -
v_call: TRBV9
cdr3_length: 14
j_call: TRBJ1-2
cdr3_nt: TGTGCCAGCATCCCATACAGGAGGATCTATGGCTACACCTTC
cdr3_aa: CASIPYRRIYGYTF

clone_size: -
d_call: TRBD1
v_call: TRBV4-3
cdr3_length: 15
j_call: TRBJ1-1
cdr3_nt: TGCGCCAGCAGCCAAGGCCGACAGGGAAACACTGAAGCTTTCTTT
cdr3_aa: CASSQGRQGNTEAFF

clone_size: -
d_call: TRBD1
v_call: TRBV2
cdr3_length: 13
j_call: TRBJ2-5
cdr3_nt: TGTGCCAGCAGCACAGGGGCGGGAGAGACCCAGTACTTC
cdr3_aa: CASSTGAGETQYF

clone_size: -
d_call: -
v_call: TRBV5-6
cdr3_length: 11
j_call: TRBJ2-3
cdr3_nt: TGTGCCAGCAGCGTTTCAGATACGCAGTATTTT
cdr3_aa: CASSVSDTQYF

clone_size: few
d_call: -
v_call: TRBV19
cdr3_length: 16
j_call: TRBJ1-1
cdr3_nt: TGTGCCAGTAGTATAGAGTCCAGGCTTATGAACACTGAAGCTTTCTTT
cdr3_aa: CASSIESRLMNTEAFF

clone_size: -
d_call: TRBD2
v_call: TRBV11-2
cdr3_length: 20
j_call: TRBJ2-1
cdr3_nt: TGTGCCAGCAGCTTAGATGTAGGACTAGCGTTGATTAAGCACGACAATGAGCAGTTCTTC
cdr3_aa: CASSLDVGLALIKHDNEQFF

clone_size: -
d_call: -
v_call: TRBV7-2
cdr3_length: 15
j_call: TRBJ2-3
cdr3_nt: TGTGCCAGCAGCTTATATGAGCGGGGCACAGATACGCAGTATTTT
cdr3_aa: CASSLYERGTDTQYF

clone_size: -
d_call: TRBD1
v_call: TRBV27
cdr3_length: 16
j_call: TRBJ2-7
cdr3_nt: TGTGCCAGCAGTTTATCCCGGACAGGGTCGGCCTACGAGCAGTACTTC
cdr3_aa: CASSLSRTGSAYEQYF

clone_size: -
d_call: TRBD1
v_call: TRBV6-1
cdr3_length: 15
j_call: TRBJ2-7
cdr3_nt: TGTGCCAGCACCCCGACAGGGGGCAGCTCCTACGAGCAGTACTTC
cdr3_aa: CASTPTGGSSYEQYF

clone_size: -
d_call: -
v_call: TRBV25-1
cdr3_length: 10
j_call: TRBJ2-1
cdr3_nt: TGTGCCAGCAGATACAATGAGCAGTTCTTC
cdr3_aa: CASRYNEQFF

clone_size: -
d_call: TRBD2
v_call: TRBV5-1
cdr3_length: 15
j_call: TRBJ2-3
cdr3_nt: TGCGCCAGCAGCTACACTAGCGGGGGCACAGATACGCAGTATTTT
cdr3_aa: CASSYTSGGTDTQYF

clone_size: -
d_call: -
v_call: TRBV11-2
cdr3_length: 12
j_call: TRBJ2-1
cdr3_nt: TGTGCCAGCAGTCCGACCGTAAATGAGCAGTTCTTC
cdr3_aa: CASSPTVNEQFF

clone_size: -
d_call: TRBD1
v_call: TRBV7-9
cdr3_length: 13
j_call: TRBJ2-7
cdr3_nt: TGTGCCAGCATGGGGGACAGCTCCTACGAGCAGTACTTC
cdr3_aa: CASMGDSSYEQYF

clone_size: -
d_call: -
v_call: TRBV7-3
cdr3_length: 16
j_call: TRBJ2-3
cdr3_nt: TGTGCCAGCAGCTACACAGGGATTTCTAGCACAGATACGCAGTATTTT
cdr3_aa: CASSYTGISSTDTQYF

clone_size: medium-sized
d_call: -
v_call: TRBV4-1
cdr3_length: 15
j_call: TRBJ1-4
cdr3_nt: TGCGCCAGCAGCCAAAACCCAGGGGTAGTGGAAAAACTGTTTTTT
cdr3_aa: CASSQNPGVVEKLFF

clone_size: once
d_call: TRBD1
v_call: TRBV7-2
cdr3_length: 14
j_call: TRBJ1-4
cdr3_nt: TGTGCCAGCAGCACAGGGGGCTCGCGGGAAAAACTGTTTTTT
cdr3_aa: CASSTGGSREKLFF

clone_size: -
d_call: TRBD1
v_call: TRBV2
cdr3_length: 15
j_call: TRBJ1-1
cdr3_nt: TGTGCCAGGTCAGATGACAGGGCCCTACGGTCTGAAGCTTTCTTT
cdr3_aa: CARSDDRALRSEAFF

clone_size: medium-sized
d_call: -
v_call: TRBV5-1
cdr3_length: 14
j_call: TRBJ1-1
cdr3_nt: TGCGCCAGCAGCGGAACCGAGGGCGGCACTGAAGCTTTCTTT
cdr3_aa: CASSGTEGGTEAFF

clone_size: -
d_call: -
v_call: TRBV10-1
cdr3_length: 14
j_call: TRBJ1-5
cdr3_nt: TGCGCCAGCAGTCCCCCCCAGAAGGCTCAGCCCCAGCATTTT
cdr3_aa: CASSPPQKAQPQHF

clone_size: few
d_call: -
v_call: TRBV5-1
cdr3_length: 15
j_call: TRBJ1-1
cdr3_nt: TGCGCCAGCAGCCGGTCTGTTGGGGCGAACACTGAAGCTTTCTTT
cdr3_aa: CASSRSVGANTEAFF

clone_size: -
d_call: -
v_call: TRBV27
cdr3_length: 13
j_call: TRBJ2-5
cdr3_nt: TGTGCCAGCAGTTTATCGCCCCGTGCGACCCAGTACTTC
cdr3_aa: CASSLSPRATQYF

clone_size: -
d_call: -
v_call: TRBV27
cdr3_length: 12
j_call: TRBJ2-1
cdr3_nt: TGTGCCAGCAGTTTAGATAGACGGGCGCAGTTCTTC
cdr3_aa: CASSLDRRAQFF

clone_size: few
d_call: -
v_call: TRBV10-2
cdr3_length: 11
j_call: TRBJ1-1
cdr3_nt: TGCGCCAGCAGTAGAGGAACTGAAGCTTTCTTT
cdr3_aa: CASSRGTEAFF

clone_size: -
d_call: TRBD1
v_call: TRBV7-9
cdr3_length: 18
j_call: TRBJ1-4
cdr3_nt: TGTGCCAGCACCCTATTTTCGGACAAGGGGGCCTTATGGGAAAAACTGTTTTTT
cdr3_aa: CASTLFSDKGALWEKLFF

clone_size: -
d_call: -
v_call: TRBV7-2
cdr3_length: 16
j_call: TRBJ1-5
cdr3_nt: TGTGCCAGCAGCCCCACAGGGTATTATAGCAATCAGCCCCAGCATTTT
cdr3_aa: CASSPTGYYSNQPQHF

clone_size: -
d_call: -
v_call: TRBV9
cdr3_length: 15
j_call: TRBJ1-1
cdr3_nt: TGTGCCAGCAGTCCTTACGAACCGGCGAACACTGAAGCTTTCTTT
cdr3_aa: CASSPYEPANTEAFF

clone_size: -
d_call: -
v_call: TRBV5-1
cdr3_length: 16
j_call: TRBJ1-6
cdr3_nt: TGCGCCAGCGCTGTACAGGCGAGCTCCTATAATTCACCCCTCCACTTT
cdr3_aa: CASAVQASSYNSPLHF

clone_size: -
d_call: TRBD1
v_call: TRBV6-6
cdr3_length: 15
j_call: TRBJ2-7
cdr3_nt: TGTGCCAGCAGTTATCTTCGGGACAGGTTCTACGAGCAGTACTTC
cdr3_aa: CASSYLRDRFYEQYF

clone_size: -
d_call: -
v_call: TRBV5-6
cdr3_length: 14
j_call: TRBJ1-4
cdr3_nt: TGTGCCAGCAGCCCGGGCTACGGGAATGAAAAACTGTTTTTT
cdr3_aa: CASSPGYGNEKLFF